These 19 T cell receptor beta chains were all obtained from the same sample, sequenced in a study of kidney transplant recipient with SARS-CoV-2 infection. TCRdb analysed the reads with MiXCR anew, one entry per CDR3 protein. This table holds under 300,000 distinct CDR3 sequences, roughly 26% found once. The source material was a blood sample, sampled at baseline and on day 111 from a kidney transplant recipient. These receptors were obtained from a young adult male patient who had COVID-19 and was a kidney transplant recipient. The T cells may partly be graft donor cells.

About this clonotype: A much larger clone sits a single nucleotide away, making a read error possible. The chain combines TRBV7-9 with TRBJ2-7; D ambiguous. The CDR3 loop spans 13 amino acids. Germline V gives CDR1 SEHNR, CDR2 FQNEAQ (reference sequence). The V end was cut by 0 bases, the J end by 6 bases, with 9 bases between. The CDR3 here is CASSLALGLEQYF. The CDR3 region has the DNA TGTGCCAGCAGCTTAGCTCTGGGCCTCGAGCAGTACTTC.

This clonotype was seen at least ten times. The genes are TRBV3-1 and TRBJ1-1; no reliable D call. Trimming took 5 bases from V and 4 from J, leaving 23 bases between them. The CDR3 is made up of 17 amino acids. Germline V CDR1 and CDR2: LGHDT, YNNKEL (reference sequence). The DNA for the CDR3 is TGTGCCAGCAGCATAGGTGTTCCCATTTCAATTCGCACTGAAGCTTTCTTT. Encoded protein: CASSIGVPISIRTEAFF.

A remark on this clonotype: A clone one base away is much larger, so this may be a read error. The rearrangement links TRBV7-2 to TRBJ1-2; D not certain. This CDR3 has 17 amino acids. Germline CDR1 and CDR2: SGHTA and FQGNSA. The CDR3 DNA reads TGTGCCTGCAGCGTGTTGCCCAGAGACGGAAAGACCTATGGCTACACCTTC. The encoded protein is CACSVLPRDGKTYGYTF.

Many counts were recorded for this clonotype. V is TRBV6-4 and J is TRBJ2-5; TRBD1 matches 8 bases. The CDR3 is made up of 15 amino acids. Germline V gives CDR1 MRHNA, CDR2 SNTAGT. V lost 0 bases and J lost 3; bases outside the gene matches: 3. CDR3 sequence reads: CASSDSVGQEETQYF. The CDR3 nucleotides are TGTGCCAGCAGTGACTCAGTGGGACAGGAAGAGACCCAGTACTTC.

Details on this clonotype: A read error may be the cause here, since a much bigger clone is one base away. This chain uses TRBV6-5 with TRBJ2-7, with D unclear. Trimming took off 7 bases at V and 2 bases at J, with 15 bases between the two ends. The CDR3 has 14 residues. Germline V gene data show CDR1 as MNHEY and CDR2 as SVGAGI. CDR3 sequence (DNA): TGTGCCAGCACTACCGGGCCCTCACCCTACGAGCAGTACTTC. Its protein is CASTTGPSPYEQYF.

This clonotype was found many times. The V gene is TRBV19, the J gene TRBJ2-1; D possibly corresponds to TRBD1 (6 bases). Germline values: CDR1 LNHDA, CDR2 SQIVND (reference sequence). CDR3 size: 14 residues. V lost 5 bases, J lost 7 bases, and 15 bases lay in between. CDR3 DNA: TGTGCCAGTAGTCCTTCTGGGACAAGGAATGAGCAGTTCTTC. Translation gives CASSPSGTRNEQFF.

The chain uses TRBV5-4 and TRBJ2-3; D tentatively fits TRBD1 or TRBD2 (5 bases each). There are 13 residues in the CDR3. V dropped 5 bases and J dropped 2 bases, with 9 bases sitting between them. Germline assignment: CDR1 SGHNT and CDR2 YYREEE (reference sequence). CDR3 sequence: CASRGDLTDTQYF. The CDR3 DNA reads TGTGCCAGCAGGGGGGACCTCACAGATACGCAGTATTTT.

The sample holds many counts of this clonotype. This CDR3 is CASSLGGGTEAFF. The CDR3 region has the DNA TGTGCCAGCAGCTTGGGAGGGGGCACTGAAGCTTTCTTT. The chain recombines TRBV7-9 with TRBJ1-1; possibly TRBD1 for D (6 bases). Germline V gene data show CDR1 as SEHNR and CDR2 as FQNEAQ (reference sequence). The CDR3 has 13 residues. V lost 3 bases to trimming and J lost 4 bases, with 9 bases between them. The entire variable domain, with the rest obtained from reference TRBV7-9 and TRBJ1-1, is as follows: DTGVSQNPRHKITKRGQNVTFRCDPISEHNRLYWYRQTLGQGPEFLTYFQNEAQLEKSRLLSDRFSAERPKGSFSTLEIQRTEQGDSAMYLCASSLGGGTEAFFGQGTRLTVV.

In regard to this clonotype: A much larger clone lies one base from this, so it may be a read error. The chain combines TRBV28 with TRBJ2-6; D is ambiguous. Germline CDR1 and CDR2: MDHEN and SYDVKM. Trimming took off 5 bases at V and 5 bases at J, with 22 bases between the two ends. The CDR3 extends over 18 amino acids. CDR3 sequence: CASSRKGLTQSRANVLTF. The CDR3 coding sequence is TGTGCCAGCAGTAGAAAAGGCTTGACACAAAGTCGGGCCAACGTCCTGACTTTC.

Points on this clonotype: A read error may account for a junction end that differs from germline. J is TRBJ1-2 and V is TRBV10-1; weak D call: TRBD1 (5 bases). CDR1 and CDR2 from the germline V gene are WNHNN and SYGVQD (reference sequence). This CDR3 is 17 amino acids long. The CDR3 is CASSTGLRSRKTYGYAF. For the CDR3, the DNA is TGCGCCAGCAGTACAGGCCTAAGATCGCGAAAGACCTATGGCTACGCCTTC.

There are a few counts of this clonotype. The gene calls are TRBV20-1 and TRBJ1-2; D gene ambiguous. CDR1 is DFQATT and CDR2 is SNEGSKA in the germline V gene (reference sequence). The CDR3 contains 16 residues. Trimming left V 4 bases short and J 4 bases short, with 22 bases between. CDR3 nucleotides: TGCAGTGCTATTCAATTGCTGTTTCGAAAGACCTATGGCTACACCTTC. This encodes CSAIQLLFRKTYGYTF.

The sample holds many counts of this clonotype. V is TRBV6-5 and J is TRBJ2-7; perhaps TRBD1 as D (6 bases). V was pared by 0 bases and J by 4 bases, with 25 bases between. Germline CDR1 MNHEY, CDR2 SVGAGI. CDR3 size: 19 residues. This CDR3 reads CASSYSRPQGWGHQYEQYF. In nucleotides, the CDR3 is TGTGCCAGCAGTTACTCGAGGCCCCAGGGGTGGGGACACCAATACGAGCAGTACTTC.

DNA for the CDR3: TGTGCCAGCAGTTGCCAAAACAGCTTCCGAAAGACCTATGGCTACACCTTC. Encoded protein: CASSCQNSFRKTYGYTF. The genes are TRBV12-3 or TRBV12-4 and TRBJ1-2; D ambiguous. This CDR3 region has 17 residues. V was shortened by 4 bases and J by 4 bases, with 22 bases between the two germline ends.

This sequence joins TRBV7-9 and TRBJ2-5; 7 bases line up with TRBD2. This CDR3 is 15 amino acids long. Germline V gene sequence: CDR1 SEHNR, CDR2 FQNEAQ (reference sequence). The CDR3 protein is CASGSGLSRAETQYF. The DNA of the CDR3 is TGTGCTAGCGGCTCGGGACTATCCCGAGCGGAGACCCAGTACTTC.

For this clonotype: This sequence may be a read error, since a much larger clone differs from it by one base. This chain joins TRBV7-2 and TRBJ1-2; no reliable D call. CDR1 is SGHTA and CDR2 is FQGNSA in the germline V gene. The length of the CDR3 is 17 residues. Trimming pared 5 bases from V and 4 bases from J, leaving 23 bases between. The DNA for the CDR3 is TGTGCCAGCAGCAACAGTTGCAGAGACGGAAAGATCTATGGCTACACCTTC. Protein product: CASSNSCRDGKIYGYTF.

The CDR3 nucleotides are TGTGCCAGCAATTTGCTCGGGACTAGCGGGAGGCCCCCGAGAGGGCAGTACTTC. It specifies CASNLLGTSGRPPRGQYF. The chain is built from TRBV27 and TRBJ2-5, with 15 bases matching TRBD2. V was pared by 7 bases and J by 11 bases, with 20 bases of the junction left unmatched. Germline V lookup: CDR1 MNHEY, CDR2 SMNVEV (reference sequence). The CDR3 is 18 amino acids.

Ten or more counts support this clonotype. J is TRBJ2-1 and V is TRBV29-1; D gene unclear. This CDR3 region has 15 residues. V gave up 3 bases and J gave up 1 base, with 13 bases separating them. The germline V gene encodes CDR1 SQVTM and CDR2 ANQGSEA. In nucleotides, the CDR3 is TGCAGCGTTGACGGTCAACCCACGTCCTACAATGAGCAGTTCTTC. This translates into CSVDGQPTSYNEQFF.

At least ten counts were recorded for this clonotype. This sequence joins TRBV6-6 and TRBJ2-1, with D possibly being TRBD2 (6 bases). The germline V gene encodes CDR1 MNHNY and CDR2 SVGAGI (reference sequence). With 2 bases removed from V and 10 bases from J, the gap between germline ends came to 21 bases. The CDR3 length is 16 residues. CDR3: CASSYQGATTRSEQFF. CDR3 nucleotides: TGTGCCAGCAGTTACCAAGGGGCGACGACTAGATCCGAGCAGTTCTTC.

The sample holds many counts of this clonotype. This chain connects TRBV4-2 to TRBJ1-5; D ambiguous. The length of the CDR3 is 13 residues. The V end lost 0 bases, the J end lost 6 bases, and 6 bases lay between the germline ends. Germline values: CDR1 LGHNA, CDR2 YNFKEQ. The CDR3 coding sequence is TGTGCCAGCAGCCAAGATAAATTTCAGCCCCAGCATTTT. It specifies CASSQDKFQPQHF.